A single sample gave rise to the 31 T cell receptor beta chains below, sequenced in a study of T cell responses to AZD1222 COVID-19 vaccine. The assay was immunoSEQ multiplex PCR, and TCRdb's table has in-frame clones only and misses some. The table includes more than 85,000 clones, 89% detected once. Sequenced here: peripheral blood, sampled 28 days after the second AZD1222 dose. These TCRs come from an adult who received the AZD1222 COVID-19 vaccine.

V is TRBV18 and J is TRBJ1-1; unclear D gene. V lost 6 bases and J 2 bases, leaving 13 bases between the germline ends. The CDR3 covers 14 residues. Germline V lookup: CDR1 KGHSH, CDR2 LQKENI. This CDR3 reads CASSPVGQNTEAFF. In DNA, the CDR3 is TGTGCCAGCTCGCCCGTCGGGCAAAACACTGAAGCTTTCTTT.

The CDR3 spells CASSLFGPGVMNTEAFF. Here the CDR3 DNA reads TGTGCCAGCAGTTTATTTGGACCGGGGGTCATGAACACTGAAGCTTTCTTT. J is TRBJ1-1 and V is TRBV28; weak D call: TRBD1 (5 bases). CDR3 size: 17 residues. V lost 1 base and J lost 0, with 15 bases in between. Germline V lookup: CDR1 MDHEN, CDR2 SYDVKM.

The chain uses TRBV7-8 and TRBJ1-4; the D is unclear. The V gene's germline CDR1 is SGHVS and CDR2 FQNEAQ. This CDR3 contains 15 residues. Between the trimmed V and J ends, which lost 2 bases and 7 bases, there was a span of 14 bases. The CDR3 DNA reads TGTGCCAGCAGCTTAAACGGGGATCGCCCTGAAAAACTGTTTTTT. As protein: CASSLNGDRPEKLFF.

CDR3 protein: CASSWGLAVRGEQFF. The CDR3 DNA is TGTGCCAGCAGTTGGGGACTAGCGGTCCGGGGAGAGCAGTTCTTC. The chain is built from TRBV6-2 or TRBV6-3 and TRBJ2-1, with 11 bases aligning to TRBD2. Germline CDR1 reads MNHEY; CDR2 reads SVGEGT. The V segment lost 4 bases and the J segment 10 bases; nucleotides outside the gene matches: 9. The CDR3 loop spans 15 amino acids.

The chain employs TRBV11-1 and TRBJ1-1; D is unclear. The CDR3 has 14 residues. V shed 6 bases and J shed 4 bases, with 15 bases lying between them. Germline V CDR1 and CDR2: SGHAT, FQDESV (reference sequence). The DNA for the CDR3 is TGTGCCAGCAGTTTCTCCGAGTCGAGCACTGAAGCTTTCTTT. This sequence encodes CASSFSESSTEAFF.

V usage is TRBV28 and J usage is TRBJ2-7, with 7 bases fitting TRBD2. This CDR3 spans 16 amino acids. CDR1 is MDHEN, CDR2 SYDVKM, per germline. With 6 bases clipped from V and 3 bases from J, the junction kept 14 bases outside the gene matches. The chain's CDR3 is CASRLQPAGSIYEQYF. The CDR3 coding sequence is TGTGCCAGCAGGTTACAACCAGCGGGGAGTATCTACGAGCAGTACTTC. Full variable domain (rest looked up from reference TRBV28 and TRBJ2-7): DVKVTQSSRYLVKRTGEKVFLECVQDMDHENMFWYRQDPGLGLRLIYFSYDVKMKEKGDIPEGYSVSREKKERFSLILESASTNQTSMYLCASRLQPAGSIYEQYFGPGTRLTVT.

The chain links TRBV19 to TRBJ1-2; D is possibly TRBD1 (5 bases). Germline V CDR1 and CDR2: LNHDA, SQIVND (reference sequence). Trimming shortened V by 5 bases and J by 8 bases, and 6 bases separated the two germline ends. The CDR3 runs 10 residues. The CDR3 spells CASSGAGYTF. In DNA form, the CDR3 reads TGTGCCAGTAGTGGGGCCGGCTACACCTTC.

This clone has a handful of counts. This chain connects TRBV27 to TRBJ2-2; 7 bases map to TRBD1. The trim removed 1 base at V and 6 bases at J, leaving 8 bases unmatched. Germline CDR1 reads MNHEY; CDR2 reads SMNVEV (reference sequence). This CDR3 spans 16 amino acids. Written as DNA, the CDR3 is TGTGCCAGCAGTTTATACCGACAGGGATTGGCCGGGGAGCTGTTTTTT. As protein: CASSLYRQGLAGELFF.

This clone was detected a few times. V gene TRBV4-3 combines with J gene TRBJ2-7; no clear D gene. The CDR3 has 13 amino acids. The germline gives CDR1 LGHNA, CDR2 YSLEER. V was cut by 3 bases and J by 5 bases, with 11 bases left in between. As DNA, the CDR3 is TGCGCCAGCAGCCACCGGGTTGGGGACGAGCAGTACTTC. This gives the protein CASSHRVGDEQYF.

The J gene is TRBJ2-2, the V gene TRBV6-5, with TRBD1 identical over 7 bases. Germline CDR1 reads MNHEY; CDR2 reads SVGAGI. The ends lost 3 bases at V and 8 bases at J; junction bases unmatched: 9. The CDR3 extends over 15 amino acids. The CDR3 nucleotides are TGTGCCAGCAGTTATTGGGACAGCTTCCCGGGGGAGCTGTTTTTT. Its translation is CASSYWDSFPGELFF.

CDR3 nucleotides: TGTGCCAGCAGCCTAGCGGGAGCCTTTGAGCAGTACTTC. Protein: CASSLAGAFEQYF. J is TRBJ2-7 and V is TRBV5-4, with 10 bases that match TRBD2. This CDR3 is built from 13 residues. Germline V gives CDR1 SGHNT, CDR2 YYREEE (reference sequence). After removal of 4 bases from V and 7 bases from J, the junction contained 5 bases not matched to a gene.

The rearrangement uses TRBV7-8 and TRBJ1-2; D not resolved. Looked up from germline, CDR1 is SGHVS and CDR2 is FQNEAQ. The germline V and J ends were trimmed by 1 base and 4 bases, with 13 bases remaining between them. The CDR3 loop spans 15 amino acids. The CDR3 is CASSLGEGPLYGYTF. The CDR3 region has the DNA TGTGCCAGCAGCTTAGGGGAGGGTCCCCTCTATGGCTACACCTTC.

The chain has TRBV10-3 and TRBJ2-7; D gene ambiguous. The CDR3 is made up of 15 amino acids. Per the germline V gene, CDR1 is ENHRY and CDR2 is SYGVKD. Trimming cost V 0 bases and J 0 bases, with 9 bases left between them. CDR3 region: CAISESVGLSYEQYF. CDR3 in DNA: TGTGCCATCAGTGAGTCTGTGGGTCTCTCCTACGAGCAGTACTTC.

The chain employs TRBV11-3 and TRBJ2-7, with D possibly matching TRBD2 (7 bases). Trimming stripped 3 bases from V and 4 bases from J, with 13 bases between. Per the germline V gene, CDR1 is SGHNT and CDR2 is YENEEA. The CDR3 is 14 residues long. CDR3 sequence reads: CASSLGGDTYEQYF. Written as DNA, the CDR3 is TGTGCCAGCAGCTTGGGAGGGGACACATACGAGCAGTACTTC.

CDR3 in amino acids: CASSLGSPLEQYF. In DNA form, the CDR3 reads TGCGCCAGCAGCTTGGGGTCGCCTCTCGAGCAGTACTTC. The rearrangement uses TRBV5-1 and TRBJ2-7; D not certain. The CDR3 length is 13 residues. Trimming removed 0 bases at V and 6 bases at J, with 10 bases between. Germline assignment: CDR1 SGHRS and CDR2 YFSETQ.

The chain recombines TRBV7-8 with TRBJ2-7; 7 bases are shared with TRBD2. CDR1 SGHVS and CDR2 FQNEAQ come from the germline V gene. This CDR3 region has 15 residues. The V and J ends lost 5 bases and 2 bases, in that order; junction bases with no gene match: 9. CDR3 region: CASSEGLAETYEQYF. Written as DNA, the CDR3 is TGTGCCAGCAGCGAAGGGCTAGCGGAAACCTACGAGCAGTACTTC.

The chain is built from TRBV10-3 and TRBJ2-2; 10 positions match TRBD2. The length of the CDR3 is 15 residues. Germline assignment: CDR1 ENHRY and CDR2 SYGVKD. V gave up 3 bases and J gave up 5 bases; unmatched junction bases: 3. CDR3 protein: CAISDWTSGTGELFF. The CDR3 DNA reads as TGTGCCATCAGTGATTGGACTAGCGGTACCGGGGAGCTGTTTTTT.

A remark on this clone: Compared with germline, one end of the junction differs, possibly owing to a read error. The chain links TRBV6-5 to TRBJ1-2, with unresolved D. Per the germline V gene, CDR1 is MNHEY and CDR2 is SVGAGI. This CDR3 comprises 12 residues. CDR3 nucleotide sequence: TGTGCCAGCAGTTTGAACCCCCCCACGCCGTTCTTC. Its translation: CASSLNPPTPFF.

This clone is a singleton in its sample. The chain has TRBV12-3 or TRBV12-4 and TRBJ1-1, with no clear D. The CDR3 is made up of 12 amino acids. V was shortened by 6 bases and J by 2 bases, with 7 bases between the two germline ends. In DNA form, the CDR3 reads TGTGCCAGCAGCCCAGTTAACACTGAAGCTTTCTTT. Encoded protein: CASSPVNTEAFF.

CDR3: CASTPDGQPQHF. The CDR3 DNA sequence: TGTGCCAGCACCCCCGACGGTCAGCCCCAGCATTTT. The chain employs TRBV28 and TRBJ1-5; D not resolved. Looked up from germline, CDR1 is MDHEN and CDR2 is SYDVKM. The CDR3 has 12 residues. V was pared by 7 bases and J by 6 bases, with 10 bases between.

The genes are TRBV7-2 and TRBJ2-1, with D tentatively TRBD2 (5 bases). Trimming cost V 4 bases and J 8 bases, with 18 bases left between them. Germline V CDR1 and CDR2: SGHTA, FQGNSA. CDR3 length: 15 residues. The CDR3 region is CASSYWGDNGYEQFF. As DNA, the CDR3 is TGTGCCAGCAGCTACTGGGGAGATAATGGTTATGAGCAGTTCTTC.

The genes are TRBV19 and TRBJ2-1, with D maybe TRBD1 (6 bases). Trimming left V 3 bases short and J 0 bases short, with 15 bases between. The CDR3 loop spans 17 amino acids. Germline V lookup: CDR1 LNHDA, CDR2 SQIVND (reference sequence). The CDR3 sequence is CASSIGRGWSSYNEQFF. CDR3 nucleotides: TGTGCCAGTAGTATTGGCAGGGGATGGAGCTCCTACAATGAGCAGTTCTTC.

The chain joins TRBV18 to TRBJ2-5; TRBD1 is a possible D gene (5 bases). Germline assignment: CDR1 KGHSH and CDR2 LQKENI. This CDR3 region has 15 residues. Trimming stripped 3 bases from V and 2 bases from J, with 13 bases between. CDR3 amino acids: CASSPRGREQETQYF. The CDR3 DNA reads as TGTGCCAGCTCACCTAGGGGCAGGGAACAAGAGACCCAGTACTTC.

This chain uses TRBV9 with TRBJ2-3; no definite D call. The CDR3 has 16 amino acids. Looked up from germline, CDR1 is SGDLS and CDR2 is YYNGEE. V was cut by 0 bases and J by 0 bases, with 11 bases left in between. CDR3 region: CASSVAPAISTDTQYF. CDR3 in DNA: TGTGCCAGCAGCGTAGCTCCGGCTATTAGCACAGATACGCAGTATTTT.

The V gene is TRBV6-1, the J gene TRBJ2-7; D unclear. CDR1 MNHNS and CDR2 SASEGT come from the germline V gene. CDR3 length equals 15 residues. Trimming left V 1 base short and J 3 bases short, with 13 bases between. The CDR3 DNA reads TGTGCCAGCAGTGAAGTTCTAGGGAACGGCTACGAGCAGTACTTC. It translates to CASSEVLGNGYEQYF.

The V and J genes are TRBV28 and TRBJ1-2; D is perhaps TRBD1 (6 bases). The CDR3 contains 13 residues. V was trimmed by 4 bases and J by 2 bases, leaving 8 bases between them. Germline assignment: CDR1 MDHEN and CDR2 SYDVKM. CDR3 sequence: CASSYRENYGYTF. CDR3 coding DNA: TGTGCCAGCAGTTACAGGGAAAACTATGGCTACACCTTC.

In this sample, this clone turned up once. V and J are TRBV5-1 and TRBJ2-2; D is ambiguous. This CDR3 region has 15 residues. Looked up from germline, CDR1 is SGHRS and CDR2 is YFSETQ. The ends were cut back, 2 bases at V and 1 base at J, with 9 bases in the middle. CDR3: CASSFVQLNTGELFF. The CDR3 DNA sequence: TGCGCCAGCAGCTTCGTACAGTTGAACACCGGGGAGCTGTTTTTT.

This chain links TRBV2 with TRBJ2-7; D gene ambiguous. There are 13 residues in the CDR3. Germline lookup yields CDR1 SNHLY and CDR2 FYNNEI. V gave up 4 bases and J gave up 5 bases, with 12 bases separating them. CDR3 in DNA: TGTGCCAGCAGTGTGGACCGGTCCAACGAGCAGTACTTC. Translated: CASSVDRSNEQYF.

V and J are TRBV9 and TRBJ1-4, with 7 bases lining up with TRBD1. The germline gives CDR1 SGDLS, CDR2 YYNGEE. The CDR3 has 14 amino acids. V was pared by 0 bases and J by 12 bases, with 8 bases of the junction left unmatched. CDR3 sequence reads: CASSVAAPGGELFF. As DNA, the CDR3 is TGTGCCAGCAGCGTAGCGGCCCCAGGGGGGGAACTGTTTTTT.

The CDR3 DNA reads TGTGCCAGCAGCTTTCTTGCGGGAGGGCCGACCGGGGAGCTGTTTTTT. This sequence encodes CASSFLAGGPTGELFF. V usage is TRBV5-5 and J usage is TRBJ2-2; 9 bases agree with TRBD2. CDR3 length: 16 amino acids. With V trimmed by 2 bases and J by 5 bases, 7 bases remained unmatched. From germline, CDR1 is SGHKS and CDR2 YYEKEE (reference sequence).

V usage is TRBV29-1 and J usage is TRBJ2-5; 8 nucleotides match TRBD1. This CDR3 spans 16 amino acids. Losses at the gene ends were 3 bases for V and 9 bases for J; bases not matched to a gene: 18. Germline V lookup: CDR1 SQVTM, CDR2 ANQGSEA. CDR3 in amino acids: CSVDPGLGQAIGAQYF. The CDR3 bases are TGCAGCGTTGACCCAGGCTTGGGACAGGCAATAGGGGCCCAGTACTTC. Looking up the rest from reference TRBV29-1 and TRBJ2-5 gives the full variable domain: SAVISQKPSRDICQRGTSLTIQCQVDSQVTMMFWYRQQPGQSLTLIATANQGSEATYESGFVIDKFPISRPNLTFSTLTVSNMSPEDSSIYLCSVDPGLGQAIGAQYFGPGTRLLVL.